Following are 19 T cell receptor beta chains from one sample sequenced in a study of blood T cell repertoires in COVID-19. Measured with immunoSEQ multiplex PCR; TCRdb has only the in-frame clones, and not every one. The sample has 200,000 to 250,000 clones, roughly 84% seen once. Sequencing was carried out using peripheral blood. Receptor source: a man aged 45-60 years with active or convalescent COVID-19.

The rearrangement uses TRBV2 and TRBJ1-6, with 7 positions matching TRBD1. Germline assignment: CDR1 SNHLY and CDR2 FYNNEI. After removal of 4 bases from V and 5 bases from J, the junction contained 8 bases not matched to a gene. This CDR3 has 16 residues. The CDR3 region is CASSGRGTANNSPLHF. The CDR3 DNA follows: TGTGCCAGCAGTGGTCGCGGGACAGCTAATAATTCACCCCTCCACTTT.

This rearrangement joins TRBV7-2 to TRBJ1-3; D remains unclear. Germline CDR1 reads SGHTA; CDR2 reads FQGNSA. The CDR3 is made up of 13 amino acids. V was shortened by 5 bases and J by 4 bases, with 9 bases between the two germline ends. The CDR3 sequence: CASSTSRGNTIYF. The CDR3 DNA is TGTGCCAGCAGCACTAGCCGGGGAAACACCATATATTTT. The complete variable domain, with remaining parts taken from reference TRBV7-2 and TRBJ1-3, reads GAGVSQSPSNKVTEKGKDVELRCDPISGHTALYWYRQSLGQGLEFLIYFQGNSAPDKSGLPSDRFSAERTGGSVSTLTIQRTQQEDSAVYLCASSTSRGNTIYFGEGSWLTVV.

The J gene is TRBJ2-7, the V gene TRBV15; 7 bases line up with TRBD2. V shed 1 base and J 5 bases; nucleotides not matched to a gene: 5. The CDR3 consists of 14 residues. Per the germline V gene, CDR1 is LNHNV and CDR2 is YYDKDF (reference sequence). The CDR3 reads CATSRGGGDHEQYF. CDR3 nucleotides: TGTGCCACCAGCAGAGGGGGAGGGGACCACGAGCAGTACTTC.

In its sample, this clone was seen once. V is TRBV6-1 and J is TRBJ1-1, with a weak D call TRBD1 (6 bases). Trimming cost V 3 bases and J 10 bases, with 12 bases left between them. Germline V lookup: CDR1 MNHNS, CDR2 SASEGT. This CDR3 is 12 amino acids long. The CDR3 DNA is TGTGCCAGCAGTGACAGGGGATTCGGAGCTTTCTTT. Translated, it gives CASSDRGFGAFF.

This clone is a singleton in its sample. The chain carries TRBV15 and TRBJ1-1; tentative D call: TRBD1 (5 bases). Germline values: CDR1 LNHNV, CDR2 YYDKDF (reference sequence). V was pared by 0 bases and J by 7 bases, with 12 bases between. This CDR3 has 14 amino acids. CDR3 in amino acids: CATSRDPIQGEAFF. CDR3 DNA sequence: TGTGCCACCAGCAGAGATCCGATCCAGGGTGAAGCTTTCTTT. Drawing the rest from reference TRBV15 and TRBJ1-1, the complete variable domain is DAMVIQNPRYQVTQFGKPVTLSCSQTLNHNVMYWYQQKSSQAPKLLFHYYDKDFNNEADTPDNFQSRRPNTSFCFLDIRSPGLGDTAMYLCATSRDPIQGEAFFGQGTRLTVV.

This sequence joins TRBV6-1 and TRBJ1-5; unclear D gene. Germline lookup yields CDR1 MNHNS and CDR2 SASEGT. This CDR3 is built from 13 residues. The V end lost 5 bases, the J end lost 1 base, and 6 bases lay between the germline ends. CDR3 protein: CASSLGSNQPQHF. The CDR3 DNA follows: TGTGCCAGCAGTTTGGGCAGCAATCAGCCCCAGCATTTT.

This clone occurred once. The gene calls are TRBV2 and TRBJ2-2; D remains unclear. The CDR3 runs 14 residues. Germline V gives CDR1 SNHLY, CDR2 FYNNEI. The germline V and J ends were trimmed by 3 bases and 0 bases, with 5 bases remaining between them. CDR3 coding DNA: TGTGCCAGCAGTGACAGATCGAACACCGGGGAGCTGTTTTTT. Its translation: CASSDRSNTGELFF.

V and J are TRBV30 and TRBJ1-3; 7 positions match TRBD1. J was trimmed by 0 bases and V by 8 bases; bases with no gene match: 7. The germline V gene has CDR1 GTSNPN and CDR2 SVGIG (reference sequence). The CDR3 is 14 amino acids. The DNA of the CDR3 is TGTGCCCAACAGACAGGGCACTCTGGAAACACCATATATTTT. Translating gives CAQQTGHSGNTIYF. The complete variable domain, with remaining parts taken from reference TRBV30 and TRBJ1-3, reads SQTIHQWPATLVQPVGSPLSLECTVEGTSNPNLYWYRQAAGRGLQLLFYSVGIGQISSEVPQNLSASRPQDRQFILSSKKLLLSDSGFYLCAQQTGHSGNTIYFGEGSWLTVV.

This chain connects TRBV4-1 to TRBJ1-3, with D possibly TRBD1 on 5 matching bases. The CDR3 consists of 13 residues. Germline values: CDR1 MGHRA, CDR2 YSYEKL. Trimming took 4 bases from V and 8 from J, leaving 12 bases between them. For the CDR3, the DNA is TGCGCCAGCAGCCCGGCAGGGTATTACACCATATATTTT. Its protein product is CASSPAGYYTIYF.

There are a few counts of this clone. The CDR3: CSGSGTGGIADTQYF. The CDR3 DNA is TGCAGCGGTTCCGGGACAGGGGGAATCGCAGATACGCAGTATTTT. V gene TRBV29-1 combines with J gene TRBJ2-3; 11 bases map to TRBD1. Germline CDR1 reads SQVTM; CDR2 reads ANQGSEA. V lost 7 bases and J lost 4; bases outside the gene matches: 10. The CDR3 loop spans 15 amino acids.

This chain connects TRBV2 to TRBJ2-7; D is unclear. The CDR3 consists of 12 residues. Trimming took off 2 bases at V and 4 bases at J, with 6 bases between the two ends. CDR1 and CDR2 from the germline V gene are SNHLY and FYNNEI. The CDR3 DNA follows: TGTGCCAGCAGTGAATACAGTTACGAGCAGTACTTC. Its translation: CASSEYSYEQYF.

The rearrangement uses TRBV27 and TRBJ1-6; no reliable D call. V was clipped by 5 bases and J by 6 bases, with 14 bases between them. The V gene's germline CDR1 is MNHEY and CDR2 SMNVEV (reference sequence). The CDR3 covers 15 residues. The DNA of the CDR3 is TGTGCCAGCAGTGCAGCCTGGACTTCTAATTCACCCCTCCACTTT. Encoded protein: CASSAAWTSNSPLHF.

The rearrangement joins TRBV5-1 to TRBJ1-3; the match to TRBD1 covers 8 bases. Germline CDR1 SGHRS, CDR2 YFSETQ. V was pared by 5 bases and J by 2 bases, with 6 bases of the junction left unmatched. This CDR3 is 15 amino acids long. CDR3 nucleotide sequence: TGCGCCAGCAGACTGGACAGGGCGGCTGGAAACACCATATATTTT. Protein: CASRLDRAAGNTIYF.

The J gene is TRBJ1-2, the V gene TRBV2, with TRBD1 matching over 8 bases. The CDR3 contains 13 residues. CDR1 is SNHLY, CDR2 FYNNEI, per germline. J was trimmed by 10 bases and V by 6 bases; bases with no gene match: 10. The CDR3, as DNA: TGTGCCAGCAGATGGGAGACAGGGGTCCCCTACACCTTC. Its translation is CASRWETGVPYTF.

CDR3 protein: CASSYPQGRKTDTQYF. The CDR3 DNA sequence: TGTGCCAGCAGTTACCCTCAGGGAAGGAAGACAGATACGCAGTATTTT. This rearrangement joins TRBV6-2 or TRBV6-3 to TRBJ2-3; perhaps TRBD1 as D (5 bases). Germline CDR1 reads MNHEY; CDR2 reads SVGEGT. Trimming took off 2 bases at V and 3 bases at J, with 15 bases between the two ends. The CDR3 extends over 16 amino acids.

Here the CDR3 DNA reads TGCAGCGTTACTACGGGGGGAGTAGAGACCCAGTACTTC. Protein sequence: CSVTTGGVETQYF. The chain uses TRBV29-1 and TRBJ2-5; TRBD2 agrees at 7 bases. CDR3 length: 13 amino acids. The germline CDR1 and CDR2 sequences are SQVTM and ANQGSEA. The trim removed 5 bases at V and 4 bases at J, leaving 7 bases unmatched.

In its sample, this clone was seen once. Written as DNA, the CDR3 is TGTGCCGGGCAAAGGGTAGGAGGCGGAAACACCATATATTTT. This codes for CAGQRVGGGNTIYF. This chain connects TRBV19 to TRBJ1-3, with D unclear. CDR1 and CDR2 from the germline V gene are LNHDA and SQIVND (reference sequence). The V end was cut by 11 bases, the J end by 4 bases, with 18 bases between. This CDR3 spans 14 amino acids. The whole variable domain, filled in from reference TRBV19 and TRBJ1-3, reads DGGITQSPKYLFRKEGQNVTLSCEQNLNHDAMYWYRQDPGQGLRLIYYSQIVNDFQKGDIAEGYSVSREKKESFPLTVTSAQKNPTAFYLCAGQRVGGGNTIYFGEGSWLTVV.

The chain has TRBV7-2 and TRBJ2-1; 11 bases are shared with TRBD2. Germline assignment: CDR1 SGHTA and CDR2 FQGNSA. V lost 6 bases, J lost 8 bases, and 6 bases stayed unmatched. This CDR3 is built from 14 residues. Here the CDR3 DNA reads TGTGCCAGCAGGAATAGCGGGGGGGCCTATGAGCAGTTCTTC. Translation gives CASRNSGGAYEQFF.

The chain carries TRBV29-1 and TRBJ2-1, with TRBD2 as a possible D gene (6 bases). The CDR3 contains 14 residues. Trimming took 4 bases from V and 7 from J, leaving 17 bases between them. CDR1 and CDR2 (germline): SQVTM, ANQGSEA. CDR3 bases: TGCAGCGTTGTTAGCTACCGTGGGGGGAATGAGCAGTTCTTC. Amino acids: CSVVSYRGGNEQFF.